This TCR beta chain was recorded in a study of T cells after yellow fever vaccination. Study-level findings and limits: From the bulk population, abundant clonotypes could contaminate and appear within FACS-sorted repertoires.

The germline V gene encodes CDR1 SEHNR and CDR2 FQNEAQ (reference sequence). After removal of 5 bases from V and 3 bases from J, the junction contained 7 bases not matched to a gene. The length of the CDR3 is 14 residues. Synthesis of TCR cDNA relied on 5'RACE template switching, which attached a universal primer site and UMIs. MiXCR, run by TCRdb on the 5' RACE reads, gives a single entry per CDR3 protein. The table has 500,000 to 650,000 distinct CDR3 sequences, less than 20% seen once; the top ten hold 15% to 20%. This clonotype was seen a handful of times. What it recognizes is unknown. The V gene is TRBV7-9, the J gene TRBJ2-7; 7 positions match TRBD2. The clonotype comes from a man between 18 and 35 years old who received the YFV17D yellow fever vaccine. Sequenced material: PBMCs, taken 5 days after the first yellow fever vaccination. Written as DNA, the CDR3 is TGTGCCAGCAGCCCGGCTGGGGAGGGCTACGAGCAGTACTTC. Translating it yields CASSPAGEGYEQYF.